The 3 T cell receptor beta chains given below trace back to one sample, sequenced in a study of identical twins (dated by TCRdb to the mid-2010s). The protocol used for the library was 5' RACE. These reads were obtained on an Illumina HiSeq 2000. Clones were called with MiXCR by TCRdb after fastp trimmed the public reads at Q25, and only in-frame beta chains were retained. Every distinct CDR3 protein forms one entry, paired with its most common genes and DNA. Across this sample there are about 660,000 distinct CDR3 sequences, with 8% to 9% seen only once. The leading ten clones occupy 0.98% of the sample. These data also formed part of another study, on yellow fever vaccine responses in identical twins.

Sample: PBMCs. These receptors originate from a woman between 18 and 29 years old in good health.

The sample holds a few counts of this clonotype. The rearrangement uses TRBV24-1 and TRBJ2-1; 7 bases are shared with TRBD1. The V segment lost 0 bases and the J segment 6 bases; nucleotides outside the gene matches: 1. Germline CDR1 KGHDR, CDR2 SFDVKD. The CDR3 is 14 amino acids. CDR3 DNA: TGTGCCACCAGTGATTTGCCAGGGGGCAATGAGCAGTTCTTC. It is translated as CATSDLPGGNEQFF.

This chain uses TRBV20-1 with TRBJ2-1; 11 nucleotides agree with TRBD1. V gave up 5 bases and J gave up 9 bases; unmatched junction bases: 12. CDR3 length equals 15 residues. Germline assignment: CDR1 DFQATT and CDR2 SNEGSKA (reference sequence). The chain's CDR3 is CSAGPRTGGGGEQFF. DNA for the CDR3: TGCAGTGCTGGCCCTCGGACAGGGGGCGGCGGTGAGCAGTTCTTC.

The chain links TRBV2 to TRBJ2-1; TRBD2 aligns across 9 bases. This CDR3 is built from 16 residues. From germline, CDR1 is SNHLY and CDR2 FYNNEI. Trimming took 7 bases from V and 5 from J; bases not matched to a gene: 12. The CDR3 coding sequence is TGTGCCAGCACCGAGGGTCGCGGGGGGGAGAACAATGAGCAGTTCTTC. Translated: CASTEGRGGENNEQFF.